This T cell receptor beta chain was sequenced in a study of high-grade serous ovarian cancer treatment subgroups. For the study at large: Mean per sample: around 14,000 reads, around 7,100 unique TCR beta rearrangements. Study-wide findings and caveats: Repertoire analysis covered CDR3 alone, not CDR1 or CDR2. Same-patient tumor repertoires overlapped at roughly 0.095 to 0.8; different patients barely overlapped.

A word on this clone: Its antigen is not known.

Profiling relied on immunoSEQ multiplex PCR, and the TCRdb table lists in-frame clones only, not all of them. Seen here are 3,000 to 4,000 clones, about 70% observed once, and the top ten hold approximately 9%. Between the trimmed V and J ends, which lost 4 bases and 1 base, there was a span of 8 bases. Germline lookup yields CDR1 SQVTM and CDR2 ANQGSEA. This CDR3 spans 12 amino acids. The tumor samples were collected prior to definitive surgery or chemotherapy. The gene calls are TRBV29-1 and TRBJ2-7; D is uncertain. Sample: tumor tissue. This receptor was identified in a human donor with high-grade serous ovarian cancer. The CDR3, as DNA: TGCAGCGTTGGGGCAGGATCCTACGAGCAGTACTTC. Protein product: CSVGAGSYEQYF.